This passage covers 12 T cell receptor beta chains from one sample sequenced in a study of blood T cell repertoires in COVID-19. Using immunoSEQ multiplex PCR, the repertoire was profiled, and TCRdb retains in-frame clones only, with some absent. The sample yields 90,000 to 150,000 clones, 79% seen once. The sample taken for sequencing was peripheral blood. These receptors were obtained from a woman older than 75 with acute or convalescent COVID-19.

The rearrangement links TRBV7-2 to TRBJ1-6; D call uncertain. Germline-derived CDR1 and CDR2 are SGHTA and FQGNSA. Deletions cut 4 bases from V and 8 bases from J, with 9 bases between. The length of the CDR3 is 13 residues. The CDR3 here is CASSSRLDSPLHF. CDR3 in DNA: TGTGCCAGCAGCTCACGACTTGATTCACCCCTCCACTTT.

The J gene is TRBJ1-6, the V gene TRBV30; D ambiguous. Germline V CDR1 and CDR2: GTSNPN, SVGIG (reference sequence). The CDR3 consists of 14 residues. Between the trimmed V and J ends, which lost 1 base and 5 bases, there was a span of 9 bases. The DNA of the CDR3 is TGTGCCTGGAGTGCGCAGGTTAATAATTCACCCCTCCACTTT. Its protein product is CAWSAQVNNSPLHF.

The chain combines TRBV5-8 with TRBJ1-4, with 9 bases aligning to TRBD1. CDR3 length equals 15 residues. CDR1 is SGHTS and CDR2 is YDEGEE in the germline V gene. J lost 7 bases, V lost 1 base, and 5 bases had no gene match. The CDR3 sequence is CASSLSTGGSEKLFF. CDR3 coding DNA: TGTGCCAGCAGCTTGTCGACAGGGGGGAGTGAAAAACTGTTTTTT.

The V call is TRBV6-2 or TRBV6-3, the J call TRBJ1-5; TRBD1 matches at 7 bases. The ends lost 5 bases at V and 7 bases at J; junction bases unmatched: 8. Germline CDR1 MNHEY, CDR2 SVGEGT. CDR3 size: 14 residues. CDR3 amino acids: CASSRQGERQPQHF. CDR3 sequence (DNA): TGTGCCAGCAGTCGACAGGGTGAGCGGCAGCCCCAGCATTTT.

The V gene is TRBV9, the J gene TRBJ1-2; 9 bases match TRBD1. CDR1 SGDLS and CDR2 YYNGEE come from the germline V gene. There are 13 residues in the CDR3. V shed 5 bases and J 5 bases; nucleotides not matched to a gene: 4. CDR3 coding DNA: TGTGCCAGCAGGGCCGGGACAGGGTATGGCTACACCTTC. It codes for CASRAGTGYGYTF. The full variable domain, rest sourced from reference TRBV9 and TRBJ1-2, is DSGVTQTPKHLITATGQRVTLRCSPRSGDLSVYWYQQSLDQGLQFLIQYYNGEERAKGNILERFSAQQFPDLHSELNLSSLELGDSALYFCASRAGTGYGYTFGSGTRLTVV.

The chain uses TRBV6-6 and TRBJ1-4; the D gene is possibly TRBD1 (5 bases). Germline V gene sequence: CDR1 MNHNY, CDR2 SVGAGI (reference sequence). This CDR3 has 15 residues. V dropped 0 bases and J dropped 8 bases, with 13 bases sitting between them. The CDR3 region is CASSYSAGQLEKLFF. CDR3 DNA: TGTGCCAGCAGTTACTCGGCGGGGCAATTAGAAAAACTGTTTTTT.

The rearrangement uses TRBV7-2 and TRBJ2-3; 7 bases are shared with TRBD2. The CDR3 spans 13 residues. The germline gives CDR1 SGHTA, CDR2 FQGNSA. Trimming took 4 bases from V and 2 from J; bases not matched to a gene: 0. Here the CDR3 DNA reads TGTGCCAGCAGCTGGGACTACACAGATACGCAGTATTTT. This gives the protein CASSWDYTDTQYF.

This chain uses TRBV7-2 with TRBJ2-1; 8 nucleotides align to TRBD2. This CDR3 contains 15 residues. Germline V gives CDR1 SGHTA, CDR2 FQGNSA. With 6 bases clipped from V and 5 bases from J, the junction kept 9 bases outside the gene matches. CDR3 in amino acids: CASSRGGAGDNEQFF. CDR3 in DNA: TGTGCCAGCAGTCGCGGCGGAGCGGGAGACAATGAGCAGTTCTTC.

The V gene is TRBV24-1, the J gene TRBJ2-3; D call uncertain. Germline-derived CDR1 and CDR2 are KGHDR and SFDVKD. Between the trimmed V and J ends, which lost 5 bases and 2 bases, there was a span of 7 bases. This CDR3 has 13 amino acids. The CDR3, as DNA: TGTGCCACCAGTGGTCCATTCACAGATACGCAGTATTTT. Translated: CATSGPFTDTQYF.

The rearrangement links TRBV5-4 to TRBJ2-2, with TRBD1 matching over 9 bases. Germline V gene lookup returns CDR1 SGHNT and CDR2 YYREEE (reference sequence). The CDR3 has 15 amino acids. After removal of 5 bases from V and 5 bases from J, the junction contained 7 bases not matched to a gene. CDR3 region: CASRAGTGSTGELFF. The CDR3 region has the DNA TGTGCCAGCAGGGCCGGGACAGGGTCGACCGGGGAGCTGTTTTTT.

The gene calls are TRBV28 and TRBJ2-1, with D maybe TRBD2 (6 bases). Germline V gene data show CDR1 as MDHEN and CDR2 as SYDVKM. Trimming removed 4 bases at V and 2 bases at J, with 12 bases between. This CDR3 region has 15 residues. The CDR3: CASSSGGGTYNEQFF. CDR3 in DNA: TGTGCCAGCAGTTCCGGTGGCGGGACCTACAATGAGCAGTTCTTC.

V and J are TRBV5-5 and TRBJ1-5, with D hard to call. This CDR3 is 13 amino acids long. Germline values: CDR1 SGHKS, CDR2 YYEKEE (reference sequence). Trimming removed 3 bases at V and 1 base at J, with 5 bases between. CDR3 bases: TGTGCCAGCAGCTGGGCCAGCAATCAGCCCCAGCATTTT. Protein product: CASSWASNQPQHF.